Following are 15 T cell receptor beta chains from one sample sequenced in a study of blood T cell repertoires in COVID-19. The table came from immunoSEQ multiplex PCR; TCRdb's copy has only in-frame clones and leaves some out. The sample has roughly 330,000 clones; roughly nine tenths are singletons. Sequenced input: PBMCs or T cells enriched from blood (not recorded which). The receptors come from a woman aged 30 to 39 who had recovered from COVID-19.

V usage is TRBV7-2 and J usage is TRBJ2-7; 14 bases align to TRBD2. The CDR3 extends over 19 amino acids. Germline values: CDR1 SGHTA, CDR2 FQGNSA. V lost 6 bases, J lost 0 bases, and 13 bases stayed unmatched. The CDR3: CASSVRGLAGAPSSYEQYF. CDR3 sequence (DNA): TGTGCCAGCAGTGTAAGGGGACTAGCGGGGGCCCCTAGCTCCTACGAGCAGTACTTC.

The V call is TRBV30, the J call TRBJ2-1, with 9 positions matching TRBD2. The length of the CDR3 is 14 residues. Germline values: CDR1 GTSNPN, CDR2 SVGIG (reference sequence). V lost 4 bases and J lost 4; bases outside the gene matches: 5. CDR3 bases: TGTGCCTGGATAGGAGCGGGGGGATACAATGAGCAGTTCTTC. This sequence encodes CAWIGAGGYNEQFF.

This chain's CDR3 is CASSDEHYEQYF. DNA of the CDR3: TGTGCCAGCAGTGACGAGCACTACGAGCAGTACTTC. This chain uses TRBV2 with TRBJ2-7; D remains unclear. The V end lost 3 bases, the J end lost 3 bases, and 6 bases lay between the germline ends. The length of the CDR3 is 12 residues. CDR1 is SNHLY, CDR2 FYNNEI, per germline.

The chain recombines TRBV5-1 with TRBJ1-1; the match to TRBD1 covers 10 bases. CDR3 length equals 14 residues. CDR1 is SGHRS and CDR2 is YFSETQ in the germline V gene. V lost 5 bases, J lost 1 base, and 2 bases stayed unmatched. DNA of the CDR3: TGCGCCAGCAGAGGGACAGGGGAGAACACTGAAGCTTTCTTT. It specifies CASRGTGENTEAFF. Filled out from reference TRBV5-1 and TRBJ1-1, the complete variable domain reads KAGVTQTPRYLIKTRGQQVTLSCSPISGHRSVSWYQQTPGQGLQFLFEYFSETQRNKGNFPGRFSGRQFSNSRSEMNVSTLELGDSALYLCASRGTGENTEAFFGQGTRLTVV.

The V call is TRBV5-5, the J call TRBJ1-4; D may be TRBD1 (5 bases). CDR1 and CDR2 from the germline V gene are SGHKS and YYEKEE (reference sequence). The CDR3 totals 18 residues. The ends were cut back, 0 bases at V and 8 bases at J, with 23 bases in the middle. Here the CDR3 reads CASSLETDVFLAGEKLFF. CDR3 nucleotides: TGTGCCAGCAGCTTGGAGACAGACGTTTTTCTTGCCGGGGAAAAACTGTTTTTT.

The V gene is TRBV2, the J gene TRBJ1-5, with D possibly TRBD1 on 6 matching bases. In germline, CDR1 is SNHLY, CDR2 FYNNEI. The CDR3 is 15 amino acids. Trimming removed 7 bases from V and 7 bases from J, with 20 bases in between. The CDR3 is CASKGRIGGQQPQHF. CDR3 in DNA: TGTGCCAGCAAAGGGCGGATCGGGGGGCAGCAGCCCCAGCATTTT.

This chain links TRBV27 with TRBJ2-1, with TRBD2 matching 15 bases. CDR1 is MNHEY and CDR2 is SMNVEV in the germline V gene (reference sequence). CDR3 length: 19 residues. V shed 5 bases and J 5 bases; nucleotides not matched to a gene: 13. The CDR3 nucleotides read TGTGCCAGCAGTCCCTGGACTAGCGGGGGGGGCGGCTACGACAATGAGCAGTTCTTC. Translating gives CASSPWTSGGGGYDNEQFF.

The J gene is TRBJ2-1, the V gene TRBV3-1 (or the pseudogene TRBV3-2); a weak D match, TRBD2 (5 bases). The CDR3 totals 15 residues. V lost 3 bases, J lost 3 bases, and 12 bases lay in between. CDR1 is LGHDT and CDR2 is YNNKEL in the germline V gene (reference sequence). The CDR3 DNA follows: TGTGCCAGCAGCCAGGTCTCGGGGAGCTACAATGAGCAGTTCTTC. Translation gives CASSQVSGSYNEQFF.

J is TRBJ2-1 and V is TRBV4-2; perhaps TRBD2 as D (6 bases). The CDR3 totals 15 residues. Trimming took 3 bases from V and 6 from J, leaving 15 bases between them. Germline V lookup: CDR1 LGHNA, CDR2 YNFKEQ. In DNA form, the CDR3 reads TGTGCCAGCAGCCAGGAGACTGGGACTTTCAATGAGCAGTTCTTC. Amino acid sequence: CASSQETGTFNEQFF.

This chain joins TRBV7-9 and TRBJ2-3; D is perhaps TRBD2 (6 bases). The germline gives CDR1 SEHNR, CDR2 FQNEAQ (reference sequence). The CDR3 extends over 16 amino acids. V lost 0 bases to trimming and J lost 0 bases, with 10 bases between them. CDR3 sequence: CASSLAIAASTDTQYF. CDR3 sequence (DNA): TGTGCCAGCAGCTTAGCTATAGCGGCTAGCACAGATACGCAGTATTTT.

The J gene is TRBJ1-6, the V gene TRBV27; TRBD1 is a possible D gene (5 bases). The V gene's germline CDR1 is MNHEY and CDR2 SMNVEV (reference sequence). This CDR3 is 17 amino acids long. Trimming took off 4 bases at V and 10 bases at J, with 23 bases between the two ends. Written as DNA, the CDR3 is TGTGCCAGCAGTTCCCGGGGCGGGGCGATCTTCCACTCACCCCTCCACTTT. Its protein is CASSSRGGAIFHSPLHF.

The V call is TRBV7-2, the J call TRBJ2-1; the D gene is possibly TRBD1 (5 bases). CDR3 length: 10 residues. CDR1 SGHTA and CDR2 FQGNSA come from the germline V gene. Trimming shortened V by 8 bases and J by 10 bases, and 9 bases separated the two germline ends. The CDR3 sequence: CASGSGEQFF. CDR3 sequence (DNA): TGTGCCAGCGGCTCAGGGGAGCAGTTCTTC.

The rearrangement links TRBV30 to TRBJ2-7; TRBD2 might be the D (7 bases). The CDR3 totals 14 residues. Germline values: CDR1 GTSNPN, CDR2 SVGIG (reference sequence). V was trimmed by 0 bases and J by 0 bases, leaving 9 bases between them. The CDR3 sequence: CAWSVGGASYEQYF. CDR3 coding DNA: TGTGCCTGGAGTGTAGGGGGGGCCTCCTACGAGCAGTACTTC.

This clone appeared a few times. The V gene is TRBV2, the J gene TRBJ1-1; D perhaps matches TRBD1 (6 bases). V gave up 8 bases and J gave up 0 bases, with 16 bases separating them. Germline V gene lookup returns CDR1 SNHLY and CDR2 FYNNEI. The CDR3 has 15 amino acids. The CDR3 region has the DNA TGTGCCAGCCGGGGGGGGGCTCGGATGAACACTGAAGCTTTCTTT. Amino acids: CASRGGARMNTEAFF.

This chain links TRBV6-5 with TRBJ2-7; 8 bases map to TRBD1. CDR1 MNHEY and CDR2 SVGAGI come from the germline V gene. Trimming removed 6 bases from V and 6 bases from J; junction bases left unmatched: 7. This CDR3 is 13 amino acids long. The CDR3 DNA follows: TGTGCCAGCAGATCCGACAGGGGTGGCGAGCAGTACTTC. This sequence encodes CASRSDRGGEQYF.